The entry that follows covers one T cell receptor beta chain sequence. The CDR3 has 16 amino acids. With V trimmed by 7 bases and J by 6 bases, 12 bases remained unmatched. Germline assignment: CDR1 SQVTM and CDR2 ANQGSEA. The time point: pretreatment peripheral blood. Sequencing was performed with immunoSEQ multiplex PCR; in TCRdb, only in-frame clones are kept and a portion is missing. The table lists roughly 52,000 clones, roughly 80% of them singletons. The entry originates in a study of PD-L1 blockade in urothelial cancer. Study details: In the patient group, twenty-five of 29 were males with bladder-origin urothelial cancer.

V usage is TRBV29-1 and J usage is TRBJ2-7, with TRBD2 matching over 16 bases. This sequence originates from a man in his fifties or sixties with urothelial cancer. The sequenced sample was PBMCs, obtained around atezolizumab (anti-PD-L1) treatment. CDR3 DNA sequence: TGCAGCGCCACTGCCGGGACTAGCGGGAGGGCGTCCGAGCAGTACTTC. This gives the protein CSATAGTSGRASEQYF.